The sequence of this TCR beta chain was determined in a study of CD4 T cells in relation to SARS-CoV-2 and coronaviruses. Germline V gene sequence: CDR1 LNHDA, CDR2 SQIVND (reference sequence). The CDR3 extends over 13 amino acids. V gave up 0 bases and J gave up 12 bases, with 12 bases separating them. This clone was detected only once. Its matching antigen is unknown. Before the COVID-19 pandemic, during about 2010-2018, CD4+ T cells were taken from unexposed donors. After about 11 days of culture, CD4+ T cells were isolated. The data were produced by immunoSEQ multiplex PCR, yet TCRdb's version contains in-frame clones alone and is incomplete. Here the sample spans 20,000 or so clones, over 75% being singletons.

The sequencing input was CD4+ T cells from PBMCs, cultured in vitro. The source is a human donor in good health. V and J are TRBV19 and TRBJ2-1; D call uncertain. The CDR3 bases are TGTGCCAGTAGTATAGAGGCAGCCCCAGGGCAGTTCTTC. Translating gives CASSIEAAPGQFF.